What follows are 18 T cell receptor beta chains derived from one specimen sequenced in a study of T cell responses to AZD1222 COVID-19 vaccine. Here immunoSEQ multiplex PCR was the method, and the copy in TCRdb shows in-frame clones only, minus some. There are about 85,000 clones in the sample; around 93% occur only once, and 8% lies in the top ten. The sequencing used peripheral blood, collected 28 days after the second AZD1222 dose. The receptors were sampled from an adult who received the AZD1222 COVID-19 vaccine.

The genes are TRBV11-3 and TRBJ2-6, with D perhaps assigned TRBD1 or TRBD2 (5 bases each). Germline V gene sequence: CDR1 SGHNT, CDR2 YENEEA. The CDR3 covers 17 residues. The V end was cut by 1 base, the J end by 4 bases, with 14 bases between. The chain's CDR3 is CASSLAGPGQGANVLTF. In nucleotides, the CDR3 is TGTGCCAGCAGCTTAGCGGGGCCGGGGCAAGGGGCCAACGTCCTGACTTTC.

The chain recombines TRBV10-2 with TRBJ2-1; TRBD1 or TRBD2 may be the D gene (5 bases each). This CDR3 region has 18 residues. V was cut by 4 bases and J by 0 bases, with 19 bases left in between. Germline values: CDR1 WSHSY, CDR2 SAAADI. The CDR3 DNA follows: TGCGCCAGCAGTGGCGCCCCCGGGACCACCCGCTCCTACAATGAGCAGTTCTTC. Translating it yields CASSGAPGTTRSYNEQFF.

This chain joins TRBV6-4 and TRBJ2-1, with 11 bases fitting TRBD2. V lost 5 bases and J lost 5; bases outside the gene matches: 8. This CDR3 is 16 amino acids long. Looked up from germline, CDR1 is MRHNA and CDR2 is SNTAGT. CDR3 DNA sequence: TGTGCCAGCAGTCCCTTAGCGGGAGGGCCCCACAATGAGCAGTTCTTC. This codes for CASSPLAGGPHNEQFF.

This clone was detected only once. The gene calls are TRBV7-9 and TRBJ1-4, with D uncertain. Between the trimmed V and J ends, which lost 2 bases and 0 bases, there was a span of 13 bases. Germline CDR1 SEHNR, CDR2 FQNEAQ (reference sequence). The CDR3 has 17 residues. The chain's CDR3 is CASSLNGRTATNEKLFF. CDR3 DNA sequence: TGTGCCAGCAGCTTAAATGGGCGGACGGCAACTAATGAAAAACTGTTTTTT.

This chain connects TRBV7-2 to TRBJ2-3, with 9 nucleotides matching TRBD2. Germline V gene sequence: CDR1 SGHTA, CDR2 FQGNSA. V shed 5 bases, J shed 3 bases, and the junction held 3 bases outside the gene matches. The CDR3 sequence is 14 residues long. CDR3 sequence reads: CASSRTSETDTQYF. Written as DNA, the CDR3 is TGTGCCAGCAGCAGGACTAGCGAGACAGATACGCAGTATTTT.

This chain connects TRBV30 to TRBJ1-1, with 11 bases fitting TRBD1. CDR3 size: 14 residues. The germline V gene encodes CDR1 GTSNPN and CDR2 SVGIG (reference sequence). Losses at the gene ends were 8 bases for V and 4 bases for J; bases not matched to a gene: 9. The CDR3 region is CARASGTGGTEAFF. The CDR3 DNA follows: TGTGCCAGAGCCTCCGGGACAGGGGGCACTGAAGCTTTCTTT.

The chain carries TRBV5-1 and TRBJ1-3; D is ambiguous. The CDR3 contains 13 residues. The germline CDR1 and CDR2 sequences are SGHRS and YFSETQ. Trimming stripped 4 bases from V and 0 bases from J, with 5 bases between. In nucleotides, the CDR3 is TGCGCCAGCAGCGTGGACTCTGGAAACACCATATATTTT. This encodes CASSVDSGNTIYF.

The V call is TRBV30, the J call TRBJ1-2, with TRBD1 matching over 8 bases. Per the germline V gene, CDR1 is GTSNPN and CDR2 is SVGIG (reference sequence). There are 15 residues in the CDR3. The junction had 4 bases not matched to a gene; V was cut back by 1 base and J by 0 bases. In DNA form, the CDR3 reads TGTGCCTGGAGTGCCTGGGACAGGTCTAACTATGGCTACACCTTC. Its protein is CAWSAWDRSNYGYTF.

Written as DNA, the CDR3 is TGTGCCAGCAGTTTAAATTTATGGTACAATGAGCAGTTCTTC. It specifies CASSLNLWYNEQFF. This rearrangement joins TRBV28 to TRBJ2-1; D is unresolved. This CDR3 spans 14 amino acids. With 2 bases removed from V and 4 bases from J, the gap between germline ends came to 9 bases. CDR1 and CDR2 (germline): MDHEN, SYDVKM.

This chain connects TRBV6-1 to TRBJ2-7, with 10 nucleotides matching TRBD1. V lost 2 bases to trimming and J lost 4 bases; unmatched junction nucleotides: 8. The CDR3 has 16 amino acids. Germline loops: CDR1 MNHNS, CDR2 SASEGT. The CDR3 here is CASSELGQGSIYEQYF. The CDR3 DNA is TGTGCCAGCAGTGAACTGGGACAGGGGTCAATTTACGAGCAGTACTTC.

This clone was observed a few times. The chain couples TRBV6-5 to TRBJ1-2; the match to TRBD1 covers 8 bases. The V gene end was trimmed by 5 bases and the J gene end by 7 bases; junction bases not matched to a gene: 9. The germline V gene encodes CDR1 MNHEY and CDR2 SVGAGI. The CDR3 sequence is 14 residues long. The CDR3 region is CASSTTTGAGGYTF. In nucleotides, the CDR3 is TGTGCCAGCAGTACAACGACAGGGGCGGGTGGCTACACCTTC.

This clone was seen a few times. The CDR3 loop reads CASSQDRLLAPNNEQFF. Written as DNA, the CDR3 is TGTGCCAGCAGCCAAGATCGGTTACTAGCGCCAAACAATGAGCAGTTCTTC. The chain joins TRBV4-2 to TRBJ2-1; 7 nucleotides line up with TRBD2. The germline gives CDR1 LGHNA, CDR2 YNFKEQ. The V and J ends lost 0 bases and 5 bases, in that order; junction bases with no gene match: 10. CDR3 size: 17 residues.

This clone was detected only once. The chain employs TRBV7-3 and TRBJ2-3; D is possibly TRBD2 (6 bases). With 1 base removed from V and 0 bases from J, the gap between germline ends came to 11 bases. This CDR3 is built from 16 residues. Germline V gene lookup returns CDR1 SGHTA and CDR2 FQGTGA. DNA of the CDR3: TGTGCCAGCAGCTTAAGGGGAGGCGGGAGCACAGATACGCAGTATTTT. Protein sequence: CASSLRGGGSTDTQYF.

The CDR3 loop reads CASGGGLADYNEQFF. CDR3 bases: TGTGCCAGCGGAGGAGGACTAGCGGACTACAATGAGCAGTTCTTC. The V call is TRBV27, the J call TRBJ2-1, with 10 bases aligning to TRBD2. Germline lookup yields CDR1 MNHEY and CDR2 SMNVEV (reference sequence). This CDR3 is 15 amino acids long. Trimming at V came to 8 bases and at J to 3 bases, leaving 7 bases not matched to a gene.

V usage is TRBV30 and J usage is TRBJ1-1, with TRBD1 as a possible D gene (5 bases). This CDR3 is built from 15 residues. V was trimmed by 3 bases and J by 3 bases, leaving 17 bases between them. CDR1 is GTSNPN and CDR2 is SVGIG in the germline V gene (reference sequence). CDR3 coding DNA: TGTGCCTGGAGGGGGGTAGTTGTAAGGGACACTGAAGCTTTCTTT. Translating it yields CAWRGVVVRDTEAFF. The variable domain in full, completed from reference TRBV30 and TRBJ1-1, reads SQTIHQWPATLVQPVGSPLSLECTVEGTSNPNLYWYRQAAGRGLQLLFYSVGIGQISSEVPQNLSASRPQDRQFILSSKKLLLSDSGFYLCAWRGVVVRDTEAFFGQGTRLTVV.

Only one count was recorded for this clone. The rearrangement links TRBV27 to TRBJ2-1; 10 nucleotides line up with TRBD2. CDR1 is MNHEY, CDR2 SMNVEV, per germline (reference sequence). The length of the CDR3 is 16 residues. With V trimmed by 5 bases and J by 3 bases, 7 bases remained unmatched. This CDR3 is CASSLLSSGSYNEQFF. The CDR3 bases are TGTGCCAGCAGTCTTCTTTCTAGCGGGAGCTACAATGAGCAGTTCTTC.

The genes are TRBV29-1 and TRBJ2-7; 8 nucleotides align to TRBD2. Germline V CDR1 and CDR2: SQVTM, ANQGSEA. V lost 4 bases to trimming and J lost 3 bases; unmatched junction nucleotides: 5. The CDR3 has 13 amino acids. This CDR3 is CSVGSSGIYEQYF. The CDR3 region has the DNA TGCAGCGTTGGTAGTAGCGGGATCTACGAGCAGTACTTC.

V usage is TRBV28 and J usage is TRBJ1-1; D is undetermined. CDR3 length equals 12 residues. V dropped 3 bases and J dropped 7 bases, with 9 bases sitting between them. The V gene's germline CDR1 is MDHEN and CDR2 SYDVKM. The CDR3 is CASSLVEGEAFF. The CDR3 DNA is TGTGCCAGCAGTTTGGTGGAGGGTGAAGCTTTCTTT.